The rows below give T cell receptor beta chains drawn from one sample of a study of early T cells in non-severe SARS-CoV-2 infection. From the 5' RACE reads, TCRdb called clonotypes with MiXCR, one entry per CDR3 protein. The sample has over 25,000 distinct CDR3 sequences; about 4.5% are singletons. Sequencing was performed on whole blood. These receptors were taken from an adult who was a healthcare worker with PCR-confirmed SARS-CoV-2 infection or an uninfected control (not recorded which). CDR3s include the opening cysteine and the closing phenylalanine or tryptophan. D genes are given only for firm matches. A row's size may be missing; if present it is once, few, many or a size class.

size	D	J	V	CDR3	DNA
many	TRBD2	TRBJ2-7	TRBV6-6	CASNLGGSAYEQYF	TGTGCCAGCAATCTGGGGGGGAGCGCCTACGAGCAGTACTTC
-	-	TRBJ2-5	TRBV6-5	CASSYAASETQYF	TGTGCCAGCAGTTACGCCGCGTCAGAGACCCAGTACTTC
-	-	TRBJ1-2	TRBV15	CATSRALEWYGYTF	TGTGCCACCAGCAGAGCATTGGAGTGGTATGGCTACACCTTC
many	-	TRBJ1-2	TRBV7-2	CASSFERAHGYTF	TGTGCCAGCAGCTTTGAGAGGGCCCATGGCTACACCTTC
-	-	TRBJ1-2	TRBV20-1	CSGRPGNYGYTF	TGCAGTGGAAGGCCGGGGAACTATGGCTACACCTTC
-	-	TRBJ2-5	TRBV12-3/TRBV12-4	CASSPGGETQYF	TGTGCCAGCAGCCCCGGGGGTGAGACCCAGTACTTC
-	TRBD1	TRBJ1-2	TRBV4-1	CASSLGDRGTWYGYTF	TGCGCCAGCAGCCTAGGGGACAGGGGGACATGGTATGGCTACACCTTC
many	-	TRBJ2-7	TRBV30	CAWKLGAVEQYF	TGTGCCTGGAAACTGGGGGCTGTCGAGCAGTACTTC
many	-	TRBJ2-1	TRBV18	CASSSREQVAYNEQFF	TGTGCCAGCTCATCCCGGGAGCAGGTGGCCTACAATGAGCAGTTCTTC
many	-	TRBJ2-1	TRBV7-9	CASSPGHSSYNEQFF	TGTGCCAGCAGCCCCGGACACAGCTCCTACAATGAGCAGTTCTTC
few	TRBD2	TRBJ2-5	TRBV4-1	CASSPSREGETQYF	TGCGCCAGCAGCCCCTCCCGGGAGGGGGAGACCCAGTACTTC
-	-	TRBJ1-5	TRBV7-2	CASSLVRGSNQPQHF	TGTGCCAGCAGCTTAGTGCGGGGGAGCAATCAGCCCCAGCATTTT
many	-	TRBJ2-3	TRBV18	CASSPWDISDTQYF	TGTGCCAGCTCACCCTGGGACATTTCCGATACGCAGTATTTT
many	TRBD2	TRBJ2-7	TRBV5-5	CASSWRTSGSYEQYF	TGTGCCAGCAGCTGGAGGACTAGCGGATCATACGAGCAGTACTTC
many	-	TRBJ2-7	TRBV10-3	CAISESTLEQYF	TGTGCCATCAGTGAGTCGACTCTCGAGCAGTACTTC
many	TRBD2	TRBJ2-3	TRBV5-8	CASSLALLAGVGTDTQYF	TGTGCCAGCAGCTTGGCCTTACTAGCGGGAGTTGGGACAGATACGCAGTATTTT
many	TRBD2	TRBJ2-7	TRBV20-1	CSAMRTSGSSYEQYF	TGCAGTGCTATGAGAACTAGCGGGAGCTCCTACGAGCAGTACTTC
-	-	TRBJ1-1	TRBV7-3	CASSVEGGWPNTEAFF	TGTGCCAGCAGCGTTGAGGGGGGCTGGCCGAACACTGAAGCTTTCTTT
many	-	TRBJ1-1	TRBV10-2	CASRWAGNTEAFF	TGCGCCAGCAGATGGGCAGGGAACACTGAAGCTTTCTTT
few	-	TRBJ2-7	TRBV2	CASSESRHYEQYF	TGTGCCAGCAGTGAATCCAGGCACTACGAGCAGTACTTC
many	TRBD1	TRBJ2-6	TRBV19	CASSTGQVSSGANVLTF	TGTGCCAGTAGTACAGGACAGGTTTCCTCTGGGGCCAACGTCCTGACTTTC
many	TRBD2	TRBJ2-1	TRBV20-1	CSASPLAGVLNEQFF	TGCAGTGCTAGTCCACTAGCGGGGGTGCTCAATGAGCAGTTCTTC
few	-	TRBJ2-4	TRBV7-2	CASSLGGYGNIQYF	TGTGCCAGCAGCTTAGGAGGATATGGGAACATTCAGTACTTC
many	TRBD1	TRBJ1-6	TRBV7-2	CASSWTGPLSPLHF	TGTGCCAGCAGCTGGACAGGGCCCTTGTCACCCCTCCACTTT
many	TRBD2	TRBJ2-4	TRBV7-8	CASSYAGGGLAKNIQYF	TGTGCCAGCAGCTACGCCGGGGGGGGTTTAGCCAAAAACATTCAGTACTTC
many	-	TRBJ1-1	TRBV29-1	CSGGTANTEAFF	TGCAGCGGTGGGACGGCGAACACTGAAGCTTTCTTT
-	TRBD1	TRBJ1-5	TRBV2	CASSEGGQGSQPQHF	TGTGCCAGCAGTGAAGGAGGACAGGGTAGTCAGCCCCAGCATTTT
few	-	TRBJ1-2	TRBV3-1	CASSQDPTGFTEGYTF	TGTGCCAGCAGCCAAGATCCAACAGGGTTTACGGAAGGCTACACCTTC
many	-	TRBJ2-7	TRBV5-8	CASSLGVRPTPYEQYF	TGTGCCAGCAGCTTGGGGGTAAGGCCCACTCCCTACGAGCAGTACTTC
-	-	TRBJ2-3	TRBV27	CASRNLGGSTDTQYF	TGTGCCAGCAGGAATTTGGGCGGGAGCACAGATACGCAGTATTTT